A single sample gave rise to the 10 T cell receptor beta chains below, sequenced in a study of T cells in Graves' hyperthyroidism and ophthalmopathy. Amplified TCR beta CDR3 regions came from RNA transcripts. HTBI primers drove first-round RT-PCR of the TCR CDR3. TCRdb processed the multiplex PCR reads anew with MiXCR; each CDR3 protein has one entry. The sample records a few hundred thousand distinct CDR3 sequences, roughly 13% being singletons. Material: blood. The receptors shown here come from a woman under 30 with Graves' hyperthyroidism.

This chain connects TRBV4-3 to TRBJ1-2; 9 bases agree with TRBD1. The V gene end was trimmed by 1 base and the J gene end by 5 bases; junction bases not matched to a gene: 2. The CDR3 length is 14 residues. CDR1 is LGHNA, CDR2 YSLEER, per germline. CDR3 sequence: CASSQVGTGYGYTF. CDR3 bases: TGCGCCAGCAGCCAAGTTGGGACAGGGTATGGCTACACCTTC.

This clonotype has a count of ten or more. The genes are TRBV2 and TRBJ2-1; D gene uncertain. CDR3 size: 11 residues. CDR1 is SNHLY and CDR2 is FYNNEI in the germline V gene. Trimming took off 4 bases at V and 9 bases at J, with 7 bases between the two ends. The CDR3 is CASSGAVEQFF. CDR3 sequence (DNA): TGTGCCAGCAGTGGCGCTGTTGAGCAGTTCTTC.

This clonotype was counted between two and nine times. This chain links TRBV12-3 or TRBV12-4 with TRBJ1-2; D gene uncertain. The CDR3 has 16 residues. Between the trimmed V and J ends, which lost 10 bases and 14 bases, there was a span of 35 bases. DNA for the CDR3: TGTGCCACCTTTAGGAGCAGTTCCTCCCGTCGTAATGGCGAAACCTTC. Translated: CATFRSSSSRRNGETF.

This clonotype came up many times. V usage is TRBV9 and J usage is TRBJ1-1; TRBD1 is a possible D gene (6 bases). In germline, CDR1 is SGDLS, CDR2 YYNGEE. The CDR3 is 14 residues long. V shed 3 bases and J shed 0 bases, with 9 bases lying between them. The CDR3, as DNA: TGTGCCAGCAGCGCGGGACACCTGAACACTGAAGCTTTCTTT. Its translation: CASSAGHLNTEAFF.

The J gene is TRBJ2-5, the V gene TRBV9, with D possibly matching TRBD1 (8 bases). CDR1 is SGDLS, CDR2 YYNGEE, per germline. CDR3 length: 15 amino acids. With 4 bases removed from V and 5 bases from J, the gap between germline ends came to 18 bases. CDR3 sequence reads: CASSTGGSGSETQYF. The CDR3 nucleotides read TGTGCCAGCAGCACAGGGGGTAGCGGGTCGGAGACCCAGTACTTC. Full variable domain (outside the CDR3, taken from reference TRBV9 and TRBJ2-5): DSGVTQTPKHLITATGQRVTLRCSPRSGDLSVYWYQQSLDQGLQFLIQYYNGEERAKGNILERFSAQQFPDLHSELNLSSLELGDSALYFCASSTGGSGSETQYFGPGTRLLVL.

This clonotype was counted ten times or more. The V call is TRBV6-1, the J call TRBJ1-1; D gene unclear. Germline values: CDR1 MNHNS, CDR2 SASEGT. The V and J ends lost 5 bases and 2 bases respectively, with 12 bases between them. This CDR3 has 14 amino acids. CDR3 DNA sequence: TGTGCCAGCAGTACTGGGGAAAGAAACACTGAAGCTTTCTTT. Translating it yields CASSTGERNTEAFF.

The chain joins TRBV20-1 to TRBJ1-5, with D unclear. Between the trimmed V and J ends, which lost 6 bases and 4 bases, there was a span of 13 bases. The germline V gene has CDR1 DFQATT and CDR2 SNEGSKA (reference sequence). This CDR3 is built from 13 residues. CDR3 region: CSATKRANQPQHF. In DNA form, the CDR3 reads TGCAGTGCGACCAAGCGGGCGAATCAGCCCCAGCATTTT.

This clonotype was detected ten times or more. The chain uses TRBV28 and TRBJ2-7; D gene unclear. The germline V gene encodes CDR1 MDHEN and CDR2 SYDVKM. The CDR3 has 11 amino acids. V dropped 1 base and J dropped 6 bases, with 4 bases sitting between them. The CDR3 nucleotides read TGTGCCAGCAGTTTATTGGTCGAGCAGTACTTC. Translating it yields CASSLLVEQYF.

This clonotype was observed at least ten times. The chain employs TRBV28 and TRBJ2-3, with 13 bases identical to TRBD2. The CDR3 has 16 amino acids. Looked up from germline, CDR1 is MDHEN and CDR2 is SYDVKM. The V segment lost 7 bases and the J segment 3 bases; nucleotides outside the gene matches: 7. Here the CDR3 reads CASKRKLAGGTDTQYF. CDR3 nucleotides: TGTGCCAGCAAACGAAAACTAGCGGGAGGGACAGATACGCAGTATTTT. The entire variable domain, with the rest obtained from reference TRBV28 and TRBJ2-3, is as follows: DVKVTQSSRYLVKRTGEKVFLECVQDMDHENMFWYRQDPGLGLRLIYFSYDVKMKEKGDIPEGYSVSREKKERFSLILESASTNQTSMYLCASKRKLAGGTDTQYFGPGTRLTVL.

Note on this clonotype: This could be a read error, since a much larger clone is one nucleotide away. The gene calls are TRBV5-1 and TRBJ2-7; D is uncertain. The CDR3 loop spans 13 amino acids. CDR1 and CDR2 (germline): SGHRS, YFSETQ. This CDR3 reads CAGSLSVTYEQYF. CDR3 coding DNA: TGCGCCGGCAGCTTGTCCGTTACCTACGAGCAGTACTTC.